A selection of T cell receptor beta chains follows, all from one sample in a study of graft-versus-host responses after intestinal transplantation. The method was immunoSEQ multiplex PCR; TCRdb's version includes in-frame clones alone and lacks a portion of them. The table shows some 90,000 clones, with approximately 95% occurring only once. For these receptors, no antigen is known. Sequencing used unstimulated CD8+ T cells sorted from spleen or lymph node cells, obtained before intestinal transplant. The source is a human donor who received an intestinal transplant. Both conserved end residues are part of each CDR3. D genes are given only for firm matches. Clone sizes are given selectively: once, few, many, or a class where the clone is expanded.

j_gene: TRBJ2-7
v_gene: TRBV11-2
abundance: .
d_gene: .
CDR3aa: CASSLYRYYEQYF
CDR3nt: TGTGCCAGCAGCTTATACAGGTACTACGAGCAGTACTTC

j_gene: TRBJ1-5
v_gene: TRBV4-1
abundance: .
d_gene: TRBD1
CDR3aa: CASSQVTGGFQPQHF
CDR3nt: TGCGCCAGCAGCCAAGTGACAGGGGGATTTCAGCCCCAGCATTTT

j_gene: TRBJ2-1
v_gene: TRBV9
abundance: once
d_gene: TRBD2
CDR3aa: CASSPQRAGGYNEQFF
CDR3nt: TGTGCCAGCAGCCCTCAGAGAGCGGGGGGTTACAATGAGCAGTTCTTC

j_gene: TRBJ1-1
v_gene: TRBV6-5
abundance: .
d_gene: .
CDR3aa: CASRPTGAEAFF
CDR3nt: TGTGCCAGCAGACCTACGGGGGCTGAAGCTTTCTTT

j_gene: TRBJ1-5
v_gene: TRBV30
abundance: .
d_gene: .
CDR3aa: CAWSVFQGGQPQHF
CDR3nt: TGTGCCTGGAGTGTTTTTCAGGGCGGTCAGCCCCAGCATTTT

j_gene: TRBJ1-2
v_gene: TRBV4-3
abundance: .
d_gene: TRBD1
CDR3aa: CASSQDREEGGYTF
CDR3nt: TGCGCCAGCAGCCAGGACAGGGAGGAGGGTGGCTACACCTTC

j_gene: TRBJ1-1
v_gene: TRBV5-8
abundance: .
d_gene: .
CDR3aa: CASSLTGMNTEAFF
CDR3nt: TGTGCCAGCAGCCTCACAGGAATGAACACTGAAGCTTTCTTT

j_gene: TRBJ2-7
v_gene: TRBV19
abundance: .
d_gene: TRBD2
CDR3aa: CASSLGGLGSYEQYF
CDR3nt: TGTGCCAGTAGCCTGGGGGGGTTAGGGTCCTACGAGCAGTACTTC

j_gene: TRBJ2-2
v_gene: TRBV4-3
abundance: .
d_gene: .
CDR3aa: CASSQDRAGYTGELFF
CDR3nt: TGCGCCAGCAGCCAAGATCGGGCGGGATACACCGGGGAGCTGTTTTTT

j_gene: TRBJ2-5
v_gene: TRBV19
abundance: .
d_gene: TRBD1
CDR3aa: CASSIGTGTGETQYF
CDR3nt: TGTGCCAGTAGTATAGGCACCGGGACAGGGGAGACCCAGTACTTC

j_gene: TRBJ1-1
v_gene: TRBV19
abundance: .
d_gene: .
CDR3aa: CASSIAGGFQNTEAFF
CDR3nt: TGTGCCAGTAGTATAGCGGGGGGCTTTCAGAACACTGAAGCTTTCTTT

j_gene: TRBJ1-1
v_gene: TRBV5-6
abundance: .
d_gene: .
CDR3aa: CASSPQGAEAFF
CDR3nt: TGTGCCAGCAGTCCCCAGGGCGCTGAAGCTTTCTTT

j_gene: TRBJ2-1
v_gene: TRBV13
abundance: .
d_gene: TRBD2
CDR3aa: CASSARLAGYEQFF
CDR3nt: TGTGCCAGCAGCGCCAGACTAGCGGGGTATGAGCAGTTCTTC

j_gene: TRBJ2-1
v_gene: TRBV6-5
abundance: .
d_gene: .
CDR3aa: CASSYTKRGFYNEQFF
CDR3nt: TGTGCCAGCAGTTACACCAAACGAGGATTTTACAATGAGCAGTTCTTC

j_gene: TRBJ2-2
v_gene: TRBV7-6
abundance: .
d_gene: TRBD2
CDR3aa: CASSPGLAGAGTGELFF
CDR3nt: TGTGCCAGCAGCCCCGGACTAGCGGGGGCCGGCACCGGGGAGCTGTTTTTT

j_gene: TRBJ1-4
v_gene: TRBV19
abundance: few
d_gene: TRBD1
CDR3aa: CASTPTGANEKLFF
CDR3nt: TGTGCCAGTACCCCGACAGGGGCGAATGAAAAACTGTTTTTT

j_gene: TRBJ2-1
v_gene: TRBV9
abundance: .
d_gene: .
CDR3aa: CASSVDGGPSYNEQFF
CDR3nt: TGTGCCAGCAGCGTAGATGGGGGCCCCTCCTACAATGAGCAGTTCTTC

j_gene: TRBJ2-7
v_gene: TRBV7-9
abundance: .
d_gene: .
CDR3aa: CASSPGSIAEYEQYF
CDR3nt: TGTGCCAGCAGCCCGGGGTCGATAGCGGAGTACGAGCAGTACTTC

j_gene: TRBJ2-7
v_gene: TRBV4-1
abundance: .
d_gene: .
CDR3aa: CASSQGTGGAYEQYF
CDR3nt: TGCGCCAGCAGCCAAGGTACAGGGGGGGCCTACGAGCAGTACTTC

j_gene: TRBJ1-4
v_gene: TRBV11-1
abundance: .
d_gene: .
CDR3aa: CASSSEGESDEKLFF
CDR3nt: TGTGCCAGCAGCTCCGAGGGGGAATCGGACGAAAAACTGTTTTTT

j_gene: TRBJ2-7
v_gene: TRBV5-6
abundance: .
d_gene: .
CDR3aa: CASSPPPREIHFYEQYF
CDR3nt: TGTGCCAGCAGCCCACCCCCCCGGGAAATCCACTTCTACGAGCAGTACTTC

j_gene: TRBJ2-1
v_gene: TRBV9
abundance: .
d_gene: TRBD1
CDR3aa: CASSVGTGRNEQFF
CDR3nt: TGTGCCAGCAGCGTAGGGACAGGGAGGAATGAGCAGTTCTTC

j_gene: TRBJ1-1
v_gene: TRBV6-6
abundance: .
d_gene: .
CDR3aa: CASSSETAGAEAFF
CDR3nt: TGTGCCAGCAGTTCCGAGACGGCGGGCGCTGAAGCTTTCTTT

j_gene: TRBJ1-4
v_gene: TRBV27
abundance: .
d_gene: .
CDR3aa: CASSQGGLVEKLFF
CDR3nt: TGTGCCAGCAGTCAAGGGGGTCTTGTTGAAAAACTGTTTTTT

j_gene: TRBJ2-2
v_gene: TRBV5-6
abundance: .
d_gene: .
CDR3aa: CASSFFTVTGELFF
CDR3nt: TGTGCCAGCAGCTTCTTCACTGTCACCGGGGAGCTGTTTTTT

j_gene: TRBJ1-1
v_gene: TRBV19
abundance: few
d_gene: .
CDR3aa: CASSIEAGGTEAFF
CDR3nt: TGTGCCAGTAGTATCGAGGCGGGTGGGACTGAAGCTTTCTTT

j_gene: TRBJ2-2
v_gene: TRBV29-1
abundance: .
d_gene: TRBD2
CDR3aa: CSVETSGGGTGELFF
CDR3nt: TGCAGCGTTGAGACTAGCGGGGGAGGGACCGGGGAGCTGTTTTTT